What follows is one TCR beta chain and its context. Amplifying from RNA transcripts, the study obtained TCR beta CDR3 regions. First-round RT-PCR relied on HTBI primers, and a second-round multiplex PCR came next. TCRdb ran MiXCR on the multiplex PCR reads and lists one entry per CDR3 protein. This sample yields about 240,000 distinct CDR3 sequences, of which around 45% are seen a single time; less than 50% belongs to the top ten. This specimen comes from a study of Graves' ophthalmopathy and Graves' hyperthyroidism. CDR1 is SGDLS, CDR2 YYNGEE, per germline. V gave up 8 bases and J gave up 6 bases, with 11 bases separating them. The CDR3 contains 12 residues.

The sequence was collected from an adult man with Graves' ophthalmopathy. The sample was peripheral blood. This rearrangement joins TRBV9 to TRBJ1-4; D is unresolved. Here the CDR3 DNA reads TGTGCCAGTAGTGGGGTTGATGAAAAACTGTTTTTT. Translating it yields CASSGVDEKLFF.